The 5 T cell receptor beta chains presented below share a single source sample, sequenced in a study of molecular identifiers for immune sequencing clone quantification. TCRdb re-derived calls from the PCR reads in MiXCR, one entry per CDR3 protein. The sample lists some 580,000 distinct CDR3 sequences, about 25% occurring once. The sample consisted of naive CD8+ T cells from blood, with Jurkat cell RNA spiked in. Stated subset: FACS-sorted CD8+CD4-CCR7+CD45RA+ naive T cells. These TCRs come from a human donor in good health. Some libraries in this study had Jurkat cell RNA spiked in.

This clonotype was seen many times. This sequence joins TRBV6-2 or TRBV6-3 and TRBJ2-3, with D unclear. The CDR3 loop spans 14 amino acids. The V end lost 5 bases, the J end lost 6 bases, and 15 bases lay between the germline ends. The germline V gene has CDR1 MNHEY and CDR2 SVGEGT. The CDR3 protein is CASSLHVRSDTQYF. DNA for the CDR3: TGTGCCAGCAGTCTTCACGTAAGGAGCGATACGCAGTATTTT.

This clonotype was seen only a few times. The CDR3 loop is CASSPLLGGYGYTF. Written as DNA, the CDR3 is TGTGCCAGCAGCCCGTTGCTAGGGGGCTATGGCTACACCTTC. V usage is TRBV11-2 and J usage is TRBJ1-2, with a possible D match to TRBD1 (6 bases). Trimming shortened V by 5 bases and J by 4 bases, and 14 bases separated the two germline ends. The CDR3 has 14 residues. Germline V gives CDR1 SGHAT, CDR2 FQNNGV.

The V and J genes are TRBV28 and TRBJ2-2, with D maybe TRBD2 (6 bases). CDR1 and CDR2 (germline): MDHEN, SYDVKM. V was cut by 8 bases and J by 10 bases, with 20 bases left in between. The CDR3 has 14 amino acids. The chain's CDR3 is CASGPRDSSEELFF. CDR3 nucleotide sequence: TGTGCCAGCGGCCCCCGGGACTCCTCCGAGGAGCTGTTTTTT.

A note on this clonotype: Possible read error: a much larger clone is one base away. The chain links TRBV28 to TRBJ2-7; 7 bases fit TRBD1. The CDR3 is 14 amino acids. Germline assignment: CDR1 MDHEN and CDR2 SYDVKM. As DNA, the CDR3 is TGTGCCGGCAGTCTCACACGACAGGGCTACGAGCAGTACTTC. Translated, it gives CAGSLTRQGYEQYF.

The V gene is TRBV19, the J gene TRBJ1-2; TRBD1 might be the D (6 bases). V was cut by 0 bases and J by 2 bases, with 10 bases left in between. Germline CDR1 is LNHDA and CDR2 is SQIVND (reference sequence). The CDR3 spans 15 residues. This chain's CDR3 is CASSIDPGANYGYTF. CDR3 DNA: TGTGCCAGTAGTATAGATCCGGGGGCCAACTATGGCTACACCTTC.